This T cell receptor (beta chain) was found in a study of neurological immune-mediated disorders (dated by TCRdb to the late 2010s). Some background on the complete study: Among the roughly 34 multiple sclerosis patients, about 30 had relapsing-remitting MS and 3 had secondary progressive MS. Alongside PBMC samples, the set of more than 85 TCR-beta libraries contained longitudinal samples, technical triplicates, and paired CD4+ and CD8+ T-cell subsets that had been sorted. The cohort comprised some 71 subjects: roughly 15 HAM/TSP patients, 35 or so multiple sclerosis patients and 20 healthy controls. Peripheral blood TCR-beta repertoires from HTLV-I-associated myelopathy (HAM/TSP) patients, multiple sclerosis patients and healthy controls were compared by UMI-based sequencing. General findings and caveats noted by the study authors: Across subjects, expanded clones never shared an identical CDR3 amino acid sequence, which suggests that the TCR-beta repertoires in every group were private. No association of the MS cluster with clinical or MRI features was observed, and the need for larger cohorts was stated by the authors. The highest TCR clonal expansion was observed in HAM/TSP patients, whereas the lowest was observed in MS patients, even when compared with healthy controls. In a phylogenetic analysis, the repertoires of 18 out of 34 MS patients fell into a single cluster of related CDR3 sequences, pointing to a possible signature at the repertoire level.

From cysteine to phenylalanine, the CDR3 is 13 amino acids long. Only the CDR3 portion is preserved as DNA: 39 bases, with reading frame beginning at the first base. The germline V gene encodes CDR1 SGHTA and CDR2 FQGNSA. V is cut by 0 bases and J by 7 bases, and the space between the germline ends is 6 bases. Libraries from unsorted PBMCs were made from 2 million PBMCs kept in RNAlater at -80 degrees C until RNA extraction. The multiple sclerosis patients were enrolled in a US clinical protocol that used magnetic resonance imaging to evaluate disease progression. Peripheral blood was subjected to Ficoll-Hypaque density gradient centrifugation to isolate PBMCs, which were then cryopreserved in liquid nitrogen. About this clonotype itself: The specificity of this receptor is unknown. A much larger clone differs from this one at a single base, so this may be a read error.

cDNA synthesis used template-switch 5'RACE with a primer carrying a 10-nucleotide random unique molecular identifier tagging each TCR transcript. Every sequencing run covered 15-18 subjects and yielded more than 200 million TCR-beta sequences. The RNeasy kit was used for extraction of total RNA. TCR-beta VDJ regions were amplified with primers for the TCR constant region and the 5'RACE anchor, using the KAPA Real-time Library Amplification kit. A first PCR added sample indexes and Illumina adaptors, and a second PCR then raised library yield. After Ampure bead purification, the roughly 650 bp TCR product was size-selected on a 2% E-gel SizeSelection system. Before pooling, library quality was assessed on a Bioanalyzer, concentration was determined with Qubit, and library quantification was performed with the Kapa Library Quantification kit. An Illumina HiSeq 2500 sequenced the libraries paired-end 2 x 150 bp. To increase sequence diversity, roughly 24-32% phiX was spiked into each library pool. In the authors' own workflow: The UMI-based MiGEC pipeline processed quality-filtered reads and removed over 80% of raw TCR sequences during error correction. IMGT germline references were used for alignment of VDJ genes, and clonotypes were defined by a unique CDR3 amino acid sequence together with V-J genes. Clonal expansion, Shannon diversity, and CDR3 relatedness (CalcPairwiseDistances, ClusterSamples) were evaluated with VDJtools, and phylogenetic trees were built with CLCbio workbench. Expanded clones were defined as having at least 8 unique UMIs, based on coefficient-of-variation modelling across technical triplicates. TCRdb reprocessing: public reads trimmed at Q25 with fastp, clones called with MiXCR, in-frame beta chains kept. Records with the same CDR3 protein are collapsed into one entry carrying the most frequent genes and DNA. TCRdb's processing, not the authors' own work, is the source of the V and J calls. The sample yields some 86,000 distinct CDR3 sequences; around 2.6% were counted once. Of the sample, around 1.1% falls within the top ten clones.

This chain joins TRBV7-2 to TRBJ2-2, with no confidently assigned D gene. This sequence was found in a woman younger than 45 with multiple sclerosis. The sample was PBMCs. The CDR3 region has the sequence CASSLALNGELFF. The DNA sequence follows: TGTGCCAGCAGCTTAGCCCTCAACGGGGAGCTGTTTTTT.